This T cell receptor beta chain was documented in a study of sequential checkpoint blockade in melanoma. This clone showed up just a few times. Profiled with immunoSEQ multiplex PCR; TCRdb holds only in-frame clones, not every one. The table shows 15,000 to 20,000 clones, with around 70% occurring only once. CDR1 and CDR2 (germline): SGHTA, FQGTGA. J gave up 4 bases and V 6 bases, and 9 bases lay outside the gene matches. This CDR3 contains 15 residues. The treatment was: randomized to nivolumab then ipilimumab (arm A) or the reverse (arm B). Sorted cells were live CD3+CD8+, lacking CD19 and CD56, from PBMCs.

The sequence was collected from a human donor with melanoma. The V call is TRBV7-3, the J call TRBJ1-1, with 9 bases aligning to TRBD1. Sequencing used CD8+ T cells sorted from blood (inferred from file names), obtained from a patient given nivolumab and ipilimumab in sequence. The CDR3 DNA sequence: TGTGCCAGCAGTCCAACAGGGGGCTCGGGCACTGAAGCTTTCTTT. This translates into CASSPTGGSGTEAFF.